This entry lists 15 T cell receptor beta chains sequenced from one sample in a study of blood T cell repertoires in COVID-19. TCRdb's table, derived via immunoSEQ multiplex PCR, lists solely in-frame clones and lacks some. The sample lists around 150,000 clones; about 81% were seen once. Sequencing used peripheral blood. These receptors all stem from a human donor in a cohort sampled during active COVID-19.

The chain couples TRBV9 to TRBJ1-1; 7 bases line up with TRBD1. The CDR3 is 13 residues long. Trimming at V came to 6 bases and at J to 3 bases, leaving 5 bases not matched to a gene. From germline, CDR1 is SGDLS and CDR2 YYNGEE. The CDR3 region has the DNA TGTGCCAGCAACAGGGGCGATTACACTGAAGCTTTCTTT. Its translation is CASNRGDYTEAFF.

This clone was recorded once. The V gene is TRBV9, the J gene TRBJ2-1, with TRBD2 matching over 16 bases. Trimming took 4 bases from V and 3 from J; bases not matched to a gene: 16. The germline V gene has CDR1 SGDLS and CDR2 YYNGEE. There are 21 residues in the CDR3. CDR3 coding DNA: TGTGCCAGCAGCCCCACACTGGGGGGACTAGCGGGGGGGCCGAACTACAATGAGCAGTTCTTC. Its translation is CASSPTLGGLAGGPNYNEQFF.

The chain is built from TRBV11-2 and TRBJ2-1; tentatively, D is TRBD1 (6 bases). Germline CDR1 SGHAT, CDR2 FQNNGV. Deletions cut 5 bases from V and 0 bases from J, with 14 bases between. The CDR3 contains 16 residues. CDR3 loop: CASSPKTGSSYNEQFF. The CDR3 DNA sequence: TGTGCCAGCAGCCCCAAAACAGGGAGCTCCTACAATGAGCAGTTCTTC.

This clone was detected once. V gene TRBV19 combines with J gene TRBJ1-1, with D perhaps TRBD1 (5 bases). Per the germline V gene, CDR1 is LNHDA and CDR2 is SQIVND (reference sequence). CDR3 size: 15 residues. Trimming pared 5 bases from V and 6 bases from J, leaving 19 bases between. The CDR3 reads CASSRAGDSGAEAFF. For the CDR3, the DNA is TGTGCCAGTAGTCGGGCAGGCGACTCGGGGGCTGAAGCTTTCTTT.

This clone was counted only a few times. This chain uses TRBV27 with TRBJ2-5, with 11 bases lining up with TRBD2. The CDR3 spans 14 residues. Per the germline V gene, CDR1 is MNHEY and CDR2 is SMNVEV (reference sequence). V lost 5 bases to trimming and J lost 5 bases; unmatched junction nucleotides: 4. CDR3 loop: CASSQTSGVETQYF. In DNA form, the CDR3 reads TGTGCCAGCAGTCAGACTAGCGGGGTTGAGACCCAGTACTTC.

This clone has a single count. The chain employs TRBV6-5 and TRBJ2-3; perhaps TRBD2 as D (7 bases). The V end was cut by 6 bases, the J end by 0 bases, with 13 bases between. The germline gives CDR1 MNHEY, CDR2 SVGAGI. This CDR3 has 15 residues. The chain's CDR3 is CASRGGQASTDTQYF. CDR3 in DNA: TGTGCCAGCAGGGGGGGGCAGGCGAGCACAGATACGCAGTATTTT.

The V gene is TRBV6-5, the J gene TRBJ1-2; weak D call: TRBD1 (6 bases). CDR1 is MNHEY and CDR2 is SVGAGI in the germline V gene. Trimming took 10 bases from V and 8 from J, leaving 20 bases between them. The CDR3 extends over 13 amino acids. The CDR3 DNA is TGTGCCACCGCTAAGATAACAGGGATCGGCTACACCTTC. Translating it yields CATAKITGIGYTF.

J is TRBJ2-2 and V is TRBV6-6; a possible D gene is TRBD1 (5 bases). The V end lost 0 bases, the J end lost 3 bases, and 11 bases lay between the germline ends. This CDR3 has 16 amino acids. Looked up from germline, CDR1 is MNHNY and CDR2 is SVGAGI (reference sequence). CDR3 sequence (DNA): TGTGCCAGCAGTTACTCTGGGGCAGCTCACACCGGGGAGCTGTTTTTT. It yields the protein CASSYSGAAHTGELFF.

The V and J genes are TRBV28 and TRBJ2-1; TRBD1 matches 7 bases. Per germline, CDR1 MDHEN and CDR2 SYDVKM. This CDR3 has 15 amino acids. Trimming cost V 5 bases and J 5 bases; bases outside gene matches: 9. The CDR3 DNA reads as TGTGCCAGCAGTGTATTACAGGGGAACGACAATGAGCAGTTCTTC. It codes for CASSVLQGNDNEQFF. Full variable domain (remainder filled in from reference TRBV28 and TRBJ2-1): DVKVTQSSRYLVKRTGEKVFLECVQDMDHENMFWYRQDPGLGLRLIYFSYDVKMKEKGDIPEGYSVSREKKERFSLILESASTNQTSMYLCASSVLQGNDNEQFFGPGTRLTVL.

This chain links TRBV9 with TRBJ1-1; weak D call: TRBD1 (6 bases). This CDR3 has 15 amino acids. V lost 0 bases to trimming and J lost 5 bases, with 14 bases between them. Germline V lookup: CDR1 SGDLS, CDR2 YYNGEE. The CDR3 sequence is CASSVAQGGFTEAFF. CDR3 coding DNA: TGTGCCAGCAGCGTAGCACAGGGCGGATTTACTGAAGCTTTCTTT. Filled out from reference TRBV9 and TRBJ1-1, the complete variable domain reads DSGVTQTPKHLITATGQRVTLRCSPRSGDLSVYWYQQSLDQGLQFLIQYYNGEERAKGNILERFSAQQFPDLHSELNLSSLELGDSALYFCASSVAQGGFTEAFFGQGTRLTVV.

In its sample, this clone was seen once. The chain recombines TRBV19 with TRBJ1-2; D call uncertain. Looked up from germline, CDR1 is LNHDA and CDR2 is SQIVND (reference sequence). V was trimmed by 4 bases and J by 1 base, leaving 16 bases between them. This CDR3 has 16 residues. The CDR3 DNA follows: TGTGCCAGTAGTAAGTCCCCCGGAGAGTATAACTATGGCTACACCTTC. This sequence encodes CASSKSPGEYNYGYTF.

This clone was counted a single time. V gene TRBV6-1 combines with J gene TRBJ2-5, with 8 nucleotides matching TRBD1. Trimming removed 1 base from V and 5 bases from J; junction bases left unmatched: 6. Germline V CDR1 and CDR2: MNHNS, SASEGT. There are 15 residues in the CDR3. CDR3: CASSEVDRAEETQYF. Written as DNA, the CDR3 is TGTGCCAGCAGTGAAGTGGACAGGGCGGAGGAGACCCAGTACTTC.

This sequence joins TRBV7-2 and TRBJ2-3, with 7 bases lining up with TRBD2. CDR3 size: 14 residues. CDR1 and CDR2 (germline): SGHTA, FQGNSA. V was clipped by 5 bases and J by 1 base; unmatched bases: 3. In DNA, the CDR3 is TGTGCCAGCAGCAGCGGGGTCGGCACAGATACGCAGTATTTT. This encodes CASSSGVGTDTQYF.

This chain links TRBV29-1 with TRBJ2-2, with TRBD1 as a possible D gene (5 bases). V was cut by 4 bases and J by 6 bases, with 15 bases left in between. In germline, CDR1 is SQVTM, CDR2 ANQGSEA. CDR3 size: 14 residues. This chain's CDR3 is CSVALGAGAGELFF. DNA for the CDR3: TGCAGCGTTGCGCTTGGGGCTGGGGCCGGGGAGCTGTTTTTT.

This chain connects TRBV6-6 to TRBJ1-2; a possible D gene is TRBD1 (6 bases). The CDR3 length is 13 residues. Germline CDR1 and CDR2: MNHNY and SVGAGI (reference sequence). Trimming cost V 6 bases and J 2 bases, with 10 bases left between them. CDR3 coding DNA: TGTGCCAGCAGGCAGGGGTTGAACTATGGCTACACCTTC. Its protein product is CASRQGLNYGYTF.